This T cell receptor beta chain was sequenced during a study of Graves' ophthalmopathy and Graves' hyperthyroidism. For this clonotype: Its antigen remains unidentified.

CDR1 LNHDA and CDR2 SQIVND come from the germline V gene (reference sequence). Trimming left V 9 bases short and J 2 bases short, with 13 bases between. The CDR3 contains 13 residues. RNA transcripts were the template, and TCR beta CDR3 regions were amplified from them. After a first-round RT-PCR with HTBI primers, a second-round multiplex PCR was run. TCRdb independently ran MiXCR on the multiplex PCR reads; one entry per CDR3 protein. This table has under 350,000 distinct CDR3 sequences, 17% appearing once. Excluded: other autoimmune disease, uncontrolled infection, pregnancy or lactation. Orbital computed tomography, thyroid ultrasound, TRAb, serum thyroxine and clinical symptoms formed the basis of diagnosis. Study outcomes and limitations: From stable hyperthyroidism, ophthalmopathy was separated by a 13-signature model with just over 85% sensitivity and approximately 81% specificity.

This sequence originates from an adult man with Graves' ophthalmopathy. Sequencing was performed on peripheral blood. The chain combines TRBV19 with TRBJ1-2, with a weak D call TRBD1 (6 bases). CDR3 residues: CASRDIENYGYTF. DNA of the CDR3: TGTGCCAGCCGGGACATCGAGAACTATGGCTACACCTTC. The whole variable domain, remainder taken from reference TRBV19 and TRBJ1-2, is DGGITQSPKYLFRKEGQNVTLSCEQNLNHDAMYWYRQDPGQGLRLIYYSQIVNDFQKGDIAEGYSVSREKKESFPLTVTSAQKNPTAFYLCASRDIENYGYTFGSGTRLTVV.